The 19 T cell receptor beta chains reported below all come from one sample, sequenced in a study of blood T cell repertoires in COVID-19. Only in-frame clones appear in the TCRdb table, and some are missing; sequencing was by immunoSEQ multiplex PCR. The sample shows a few hundred thousand clones, about 88% of them seen only once. The sequenced sample consisted of peripheral blood. The receptors derive from a woman aged 40-49 years who had recovered from COVID-19.

The rearrangement links TRBV11-2 to TRBJ1-6; 7 bases agree with TRBD1. V shed 4 bases and J 7 bases; nucleotides not matched to a gene: 4. The CDR3 contains 14 residues. Germline V lookup: CDR1 SGHAT, CDR2 FQNNGV. CDR3 coding DNA: TGTGCCAGCAGCTACCGGGACAGAAATTCACCCCTCCACTTT. Its translation is CASSYRDRNSPLHF.

This chain connects TRBV5-4 to TRBJ2-3; maybe TRBD2 (6 bases). In germline, CDR1 is SGHNT, CDR2 YYREEE (reference sequence). There are 16 residues in the CDR3. Deletions cut 4 bases from V and 0 bases from J, with 15 bases between. CDR3 sequence (DNA): TGTGCCAGCAGCAAAAATCCGGGACTCAGCACAGATACGCAGTATTTT. This sequence encodes CASSKNPGLSTDTQYF.

The genes are TRBV5-4 and TRBJ2-5; 8 bases line up with TRBD2. V shed 3 bases, J shed 3 bases, and the junction held 4 bases outside the gene matches. In germline, CDR1 is SGHNT, CDR2 YYREEE (reference sequence). The CDR3 extends over 14 amino acids. CDR3 in amino acids: CASSSLADKETQYF. CDR3 coding DNA: TGTGCCAGCAGCTCACTAGCGGATAAAGAGACCCAGTACTTC.

V gene TRBV7-9 combines with J gene TRBJ1-2; D possibly corresponds to TRBD1 (6 bases). V dropped 5 bases and J dropped 8 bases, with 15 bases sitting between them. The length of the CDR3 is 13 residues. Germline CDR1 and CDR2: SEHNR and FQNEAQ (reference sequence). The CDR3 nucleotides are TGTGCCAGCAGCCATGCGGGGGCAAGCGGCTACACCTTC. This encodes CASSHAGASGYTF. The entire variable domain, with the rest obtained from reference TRBV7-9 and TRBJ1-2, is as follows: DTGVSQNPRHKITKRGQNVTFRCDPISEHNRLYWYRQTLGQGPEFLTYFQNEAQLEKSRLLSDRFSAERPKGSFSTLEIQRTEQGDSAMYLCASSHAGASGYTFGSGTRLTVV.

The chain joins TRBV12-5 to TRBJ2-2; 9 bases match TRBD1. With V trimmed by 1 base and J by 3 bases, 0 bases remained unmatched. The CDR3 runs to 15 residues. The V gene's germline CDR1 is LGHNT and CDR2 FRNRAP. The DNA for the CDR3 is TGTGCTAGTGGTTTGGGACAGGGGGACACCGGGGAGCTGTTTTTT. Protein product: CASGLGQGDTGELFF.

DNA of the CDR3: TGCGCCAGCAGCTTAACGACAGGTTCCAATGAAAAACTGTTTTTT. Translated: CASSLTTGSNEKLFF. This chain uses TRBV5-1 with TRBJ1-4; D is perhaps TRBD1 (6 bases). Per germline, CDR1 SGHRS and CDR2 YFSETQ. Trimming removed 2 bases at V and 5 bases at J, with 13 bases between. The CDR3 extends over 15 amino acids.

The chain is built from TRBV11-2 and TRBJ2-3; tentatively, D is TRBD2 (6 bases). The CDR3 spans 17 residues. Germline loops: CDR1 SGHAT, CDR2 FQNNGV. V was pared by 2 bases and J by 5 bases, with 20 bases between. The CDR3 region has the DNA TGTGCCAGCAGCTTACGTTTCTTACGGGGGACGAGAGATACGCAGTATTTT. This gives the protein CASSLRFLRGTRDTQYF. The complete variable domain, with remaining parts taken from reference TRBV11-2 and TRBJ2-3, reads EAGVAQSPRYKIIEKRQSVAFWCNPISGHATLYWYQQILGQGPKLLIQFQNNGVVDDSQLPKDRFSAERLKGVDSTLKIQPAKLEDSAVYLCASSLRFLRGTRDTQYFGPGTRLTVL.

The chain is built from TRBV6-4 and TRBJ2-1; TRBD2 matches at 8 bases. The V gene end was trimmed by 3 bases and the J gene end by 4 bases; junction bases not matched to a gene: 2. The germline V gene has CDR1 MRHNA and CDR2 SNTAGT. This CDR3 is built from 14 residues. CDR3 loop: CASSETSGYNEQFF. For the CDR3, the DNA is TGTGCCAGCAGTGAAACTAGCGGATACAATGAGCAGTTCTTC.

The rearrangement uses TRBV19 and TRBJ2-1; TRBD1 is a possible D gene (5 bases). Germline CDR1 is LNHDA and CDR2 is SQIVND (reference sequence). This CDR3 contains 15 residues. Between the trimmed V and J ends, which lost 0 bases and 9 bases, there was a span of 15 bases. This chain's CDR3 is CASSIEAGNSGEQFF. The CDR3, as DNA: TGTGCCAGTAGTATAGAAGCAGGGAATTCGGGTGAGCAGTTCTTC.

The chain recombines TRBV30 with TRBJ1-2; D is uncertain. Trimming pared 7 bases from V and 5 bases from J, leaving 11 bases between. CDR1 and CDR2 (germline): GTSNPN, SVGIG (reference sequence). The CDR3 spans 11 residues. As DNA, the CDR3 is TGTGCCTCCCCCCTCCCGTATGGCTACACCTTC. This gives the protein CASPLPYGYTF.

The V and J genes are TRBV4-3 and TRBJ2-2; TRBD2 might be the D (6 bases). The V gene's germline CDR1 is LGHNA and CDR2 YSLEER. The V end was cut by 5 bases, the J end by 7 bases, with 11 bases between. This CDR3 is 13 amino acids long. Here the CDR3 reads CASSGGLSGELFF. DNA of the CDR3: TGCGCCAGCAGCGGGGGACTTAGCGGGGAGCTGTTTTTT.

This sequence joins TRBV7-2 and TRBJ2-1, with a weak D call TRBD1 (6 bases). Germline loops: CDR1 SGHTA, CDR2 FQGNSA. V was clipped by 5 bases and J by 5 bases, with 10 bases between them. The CDR3 sequence is 13 residues long. CDR3 sequence reads: CASSEQGNNEQFF. As DNA, the CDR3 is TGTGCCAGCAGCGAACAGGGTAACAATGAGCAGTTCTTC.

The chain joins TRBV19 to TRBJ1-5; tentative D call: TRBD1 (5 bases). V gave up 4 bases and J gave up 2 bases, with 9 bases separating them. From germline, CDR1 is LNHDA and CDR2 SQIVND (reference sequence). This CDR3 has 14 amino acids. CDR3 loop: CASSKGGGNQPQHF. The CDR3 DNA sequence: TGTGCCAGTAGTAAGGGAGGGGGCAATCAGCCCCAGCATTTT.

The CDR3 reads CASSMRRSRNTEAFF. The CDR3 DNA reads as TGTGCCAGCAGTATGAGGCGCTCTCGGAACACTGAAGCTTTCTTT. The V and J genes are TRBV6-5 and TRBJ1-1; no clear D gene. The CDR3 runs to 15 residues. Trimming removed 5 bases from V and 1 base from J, with 14 bases in between. The germline gives CDR1 MNHEY, CDR2 SVGAGI.

The chain is built from TRBV4-1 and TRBJ2-3, with 8 nucleotides matching TRBD2. V lost 1 base and J lost 2; bases outside the gene matches: 5. The V gene's germline CDR1 is MGHRA and CDR2 YSYEKL. The length of the CDR3 is 16 residues. CDR3 sequence reads: CASSQGVAGHTDTQYF. The CDR3 nucleotides read TGCGCCAGCAGCCAAGGGGTAGCGGGGCACACAGATACGCAGTATTTT.

In the case of this clone: At the DNA level, this CDR3 is encoded by other sequences in the same sample as well. The rearrangement uses TRBV5-1 and TRBJ2-3; possibly TRBD2 for D (5 bases). Looked up from germline, CDR1 is SGHRS and CDR2 is YFSETQ. The CDR3 is 14 residues long. Trimming pared 4 bases from V and 0 bases from J, leaving 9 bases between. As DNA, the CDR3 is TGCGCCAGCAGCCGCACGGGGAGCACAGATACGCAGTATTTT. The encoded protein is CASSRTGSTDTQYF.

The chain recombines TRBV18 with TRBJ2-3; 10 bases line up with TRBD2. Germline V lookup: CDR1 KGHSH, CDR2 LQKENI. This CDR3 comprises 15 residues. The trim removed 4 bases at V and 3 bases at J, leaving 4 bases unmatched. The CDR3 region is CASSQTSGATDTQYF. The CDR3 region has the DNA TGTGCCAGCTCACAAACTAGCGGGGCAACAGATACGCAGTATTTT. Drawing the rest from reference TRBV18 and TRBJ2-3, the complete variable domain is NAGVMQNPRHLVRRRGQEARLRCSPMKGHSHVYWYRQLPEEGLKFMVYLQKENIIDESGMPKERFSAEFPKEGPSILRIQQVVRGDSAAYFCASSQTSGATDTQYFGPGTRLTVL.

V gene TRBV6-1 combines with J gene TRBJ2-7, with 10 bases identical to TRBD2. J was trimmed by 2 bases and V by 1 base; bases with no gene match: 5. The germline CDR1 and CDR2 sequences are MNHNS and SASEGT. CDR3 length equals 16 residues. The CDR3 loop reads CASSEGGTSVPYEQYV. The CDR3 DNA follows: TGTGCCAGCAGTGAAGGCGGGACTAGCGTTCCCTACGAGCAGTACGTC.

This clone appeared a few times. The chain is built from TRBV7-8 and TRBJ2-5, with 8 bases matching TRBD2. Germline trimming cut 5 bases from V and 5 bases from J; bases unmatched to any gene: 7. This CDR3 region has 14 residues. Germline V gene sequence: CDR1 SGHVS, CDR2 FQNEAQ. The chain's CDR3 is CASSPLSGGETQYF. CDR3 nucleotide sequence: TGTGCCAGCAGCCCCTTGTCGGGGGGGGAGACCCAGTACTTC.